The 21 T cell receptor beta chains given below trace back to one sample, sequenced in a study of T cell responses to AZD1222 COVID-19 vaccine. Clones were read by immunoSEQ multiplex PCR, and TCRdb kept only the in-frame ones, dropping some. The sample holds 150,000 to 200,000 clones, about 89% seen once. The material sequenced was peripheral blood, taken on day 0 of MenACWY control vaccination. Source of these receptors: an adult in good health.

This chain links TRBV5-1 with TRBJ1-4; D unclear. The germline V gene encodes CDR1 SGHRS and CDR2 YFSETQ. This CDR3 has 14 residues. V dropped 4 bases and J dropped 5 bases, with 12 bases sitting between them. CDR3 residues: CASSGDSRNEKLFF. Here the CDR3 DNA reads TGCGCCAGCAGCGGTGATTCTAGGAATGAAAAACTGTTTTTT.

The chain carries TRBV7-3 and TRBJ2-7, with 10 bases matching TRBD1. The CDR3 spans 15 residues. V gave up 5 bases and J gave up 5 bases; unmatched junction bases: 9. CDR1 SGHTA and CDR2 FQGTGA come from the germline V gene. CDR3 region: CASSPSGQGIHEQYF. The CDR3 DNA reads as TGTGCCAGCAGCCCCTCGGGACAGGGGATACACGAGCAGTACTTC.

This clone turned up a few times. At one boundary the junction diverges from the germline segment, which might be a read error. This CDR3 reads CASSSTGANYEQYF. In DNA, the CDR3 is TGTGCCAGTAGTTCGACAGGGGCCAACTACGAGCAGTACTTC. This chain joins TRBV27 and TRBJ2-7; 8 bases agree with TRBD1. This CDR3 has 14 residues. Germline CDR1 reads MNHEY; CDR2 reads SMNVEV (reference sequence).

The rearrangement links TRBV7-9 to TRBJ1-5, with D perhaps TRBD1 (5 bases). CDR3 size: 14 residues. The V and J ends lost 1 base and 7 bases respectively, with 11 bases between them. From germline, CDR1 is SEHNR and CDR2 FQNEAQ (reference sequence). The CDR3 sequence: CASSLGQGGQPQHF. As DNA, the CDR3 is TGTGCCAGCAGCTTAGGGCAGGGTGGACAGCCCCAGCATTTT.

In DNA form, the CDR3 reads TGTGCCAGCAGCTCCCCCGTGTCAGGGGTATACGAGCAGTACTTC. It encodes CASSSPVSGVYEQYF. The V call is TRBV7-6, the J call TRBJ2-7, with D tentatively TRBD1 (6 bases). The V gene's germline CDR1 is SGHVS and CDR2 FNYEAQ. The CDR3 extends over 15 amino acids. Trimming removed 4 bases at V and 4 bases at J, with 17 bases between.

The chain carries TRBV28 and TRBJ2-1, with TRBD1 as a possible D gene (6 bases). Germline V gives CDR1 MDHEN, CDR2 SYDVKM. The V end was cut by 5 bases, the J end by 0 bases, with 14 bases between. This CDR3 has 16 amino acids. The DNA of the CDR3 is TGTGCCAGCAGTGCGGACAGCCCGAGCTCCTACAATGAGCAGTTCTTC. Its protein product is CASSADSPSSYNEQFF.

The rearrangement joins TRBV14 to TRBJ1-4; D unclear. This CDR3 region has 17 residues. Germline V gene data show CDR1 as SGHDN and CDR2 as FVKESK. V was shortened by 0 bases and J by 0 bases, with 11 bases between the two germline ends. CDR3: CASSQDVGQATNEKLFF. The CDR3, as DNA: TGTGCCAGCAGCCAAGATGTCGGGCAGGCAACTAATGAAAAACTGTTTTTT.

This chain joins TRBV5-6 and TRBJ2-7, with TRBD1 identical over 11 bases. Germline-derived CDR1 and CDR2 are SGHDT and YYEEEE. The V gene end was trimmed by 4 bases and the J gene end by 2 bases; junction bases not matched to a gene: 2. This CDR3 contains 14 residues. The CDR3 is CASSPGQGAYEQYF. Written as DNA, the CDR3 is TGTGCCAGCAGCCCGGGACAGGGGGCCTACGAGCAGTACTTC.

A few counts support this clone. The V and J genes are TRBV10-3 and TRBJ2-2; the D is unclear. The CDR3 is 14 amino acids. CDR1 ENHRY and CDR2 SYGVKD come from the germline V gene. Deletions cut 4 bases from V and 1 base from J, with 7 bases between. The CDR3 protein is CAISGAGNTGELFF. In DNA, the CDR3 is TGTGCCATCAGTGGGGCAGGGAACACCGGGGAGCTGTTTTTT.

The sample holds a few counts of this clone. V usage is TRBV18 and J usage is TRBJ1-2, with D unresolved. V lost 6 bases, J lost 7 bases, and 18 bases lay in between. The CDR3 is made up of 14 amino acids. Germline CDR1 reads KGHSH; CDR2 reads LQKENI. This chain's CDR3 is CASSQSEEIGGYTF. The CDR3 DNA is TGTGCCAGCTCGCAATCTGAGGAGATTGGTGGCTACACCTTC.

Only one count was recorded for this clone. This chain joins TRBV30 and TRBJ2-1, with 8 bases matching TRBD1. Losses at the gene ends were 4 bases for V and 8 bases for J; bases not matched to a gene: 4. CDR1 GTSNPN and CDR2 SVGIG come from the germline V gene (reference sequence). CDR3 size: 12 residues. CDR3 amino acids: CAWTQGADEQFF. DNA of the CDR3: TGTGCCTGGACCCAGGGGGCTGATGAGCAGTTCTTC.

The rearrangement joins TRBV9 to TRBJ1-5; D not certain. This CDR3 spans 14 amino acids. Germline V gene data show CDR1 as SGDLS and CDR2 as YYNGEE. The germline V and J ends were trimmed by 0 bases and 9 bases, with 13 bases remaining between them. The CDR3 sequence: CASSVATAGGPQHF. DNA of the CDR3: TGTGCCAGCAGCGTAGCTACAGCAGGAGGGCCCCAGCATTTT.

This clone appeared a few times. CDR3 amino acids: CASNPGQFSNQPQHF. The CDR3 DNA follows: TGTGCCAGTAATCCGGGACAGTTTAGCAATCAGCCCCAGCATTTT. The chain employs TRBV19 and TRBJ1-5; 7 bases agree with TRBD1. The CDR3 totals 15 residues. Germline lookup yields CDR1 LNHDA and CDR2 SQIVND (reference sequence). V shed 7 bases, J shed 0 bases, and the junction held 6 bases outside the gene matches.

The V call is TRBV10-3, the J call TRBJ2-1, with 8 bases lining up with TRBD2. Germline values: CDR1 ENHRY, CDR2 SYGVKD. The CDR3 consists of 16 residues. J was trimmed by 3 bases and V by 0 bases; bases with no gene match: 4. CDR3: CAISESSSGFYNEQFF. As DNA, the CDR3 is TGTGCCATCAGTGAGTCGTCTAGCGGGTTCTACAATGAGCAGTTCTTC.

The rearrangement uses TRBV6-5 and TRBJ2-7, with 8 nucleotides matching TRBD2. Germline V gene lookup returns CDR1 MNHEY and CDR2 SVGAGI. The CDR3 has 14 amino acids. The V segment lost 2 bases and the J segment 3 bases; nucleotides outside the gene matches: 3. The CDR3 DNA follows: TGTGCCAGCAGTTACGGTGCGGGGGGCTACGAGCAGTACTTC. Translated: CASSYGAGGYEQYF.

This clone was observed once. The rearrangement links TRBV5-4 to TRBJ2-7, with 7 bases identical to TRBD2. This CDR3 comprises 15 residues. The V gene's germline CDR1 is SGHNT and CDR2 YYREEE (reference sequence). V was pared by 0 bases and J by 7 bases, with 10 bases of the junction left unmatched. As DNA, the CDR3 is TGTGCCAGCAGCTTGGTTGGCGGGAGTGTTGGGGAGCAGTACTTC. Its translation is CASSLVGGSVGEQYF.

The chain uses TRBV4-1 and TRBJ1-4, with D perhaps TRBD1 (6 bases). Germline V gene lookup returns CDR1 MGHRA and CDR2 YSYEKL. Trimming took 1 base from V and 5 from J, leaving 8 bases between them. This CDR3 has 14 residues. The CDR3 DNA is TGCGCCAGCAGCCAAGCACAGGGAAATGAAAAACTGTTTTTT. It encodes CASSQAQGNEKLFF.

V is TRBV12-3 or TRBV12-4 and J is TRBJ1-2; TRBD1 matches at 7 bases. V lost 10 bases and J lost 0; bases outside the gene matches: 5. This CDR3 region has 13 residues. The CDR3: CATGTGANYGYTF. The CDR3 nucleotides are TGTGCCACTGGAACAGGGGCTAACTATGGCTACACCTTC.

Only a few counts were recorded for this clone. DNA of the CDR3: TGTGCCAGCAGTCCAAGACAGGGGCCGGGGGGCAATCAGCCCCAGCATTTT. It yields the protein CASSPRQGPGGNQPQHF. This sequence joins TRBV28 and TRBJ1-5; 8 bases line up with TRBD1. Germline V lookup: CDR1 MDHEN, CDR2 SYDVKM. This CDR3 is built from 17 residues. The ends lost 5 bases at V and 2 bases at J; junction bases unmatched: 11.

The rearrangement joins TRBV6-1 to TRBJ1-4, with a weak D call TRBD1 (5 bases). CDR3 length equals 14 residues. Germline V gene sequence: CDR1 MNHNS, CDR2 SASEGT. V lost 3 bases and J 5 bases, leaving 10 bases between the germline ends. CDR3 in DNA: TGTGCCAGCAGTGAGGGGGGGATAAATGAAAAACTGTTTTTT. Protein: CASSEGGINEKLFF.

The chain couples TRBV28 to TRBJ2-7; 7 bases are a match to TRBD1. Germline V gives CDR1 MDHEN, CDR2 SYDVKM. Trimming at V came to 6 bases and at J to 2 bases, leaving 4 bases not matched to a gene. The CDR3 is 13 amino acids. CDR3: CASRTGLTYEQYF. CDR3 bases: TGTGCCAGCAGGACAGGGCTCACCTACGAGCAGTACTTC.